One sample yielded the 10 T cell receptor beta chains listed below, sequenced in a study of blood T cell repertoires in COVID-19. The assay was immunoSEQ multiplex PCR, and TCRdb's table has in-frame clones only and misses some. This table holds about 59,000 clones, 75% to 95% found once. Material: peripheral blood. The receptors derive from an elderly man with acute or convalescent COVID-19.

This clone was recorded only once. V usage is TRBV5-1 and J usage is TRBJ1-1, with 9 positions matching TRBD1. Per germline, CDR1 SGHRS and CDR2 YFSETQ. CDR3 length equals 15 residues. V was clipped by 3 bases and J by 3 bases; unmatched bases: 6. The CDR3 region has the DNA TGCGCCAGCAGCTCCTCGACAGGGGGGTACACTGAAGCTTTCTTT. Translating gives CASSSSTGGYTEAFF.

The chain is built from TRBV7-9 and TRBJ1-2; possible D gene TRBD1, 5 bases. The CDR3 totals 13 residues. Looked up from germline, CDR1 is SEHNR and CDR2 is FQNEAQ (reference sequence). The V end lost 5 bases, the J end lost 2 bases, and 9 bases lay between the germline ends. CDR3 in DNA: TGTGCCAGCAGCCAACAGGAGAACTATGGCTACACCTTC. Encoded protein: CASSQQENYGYTF.

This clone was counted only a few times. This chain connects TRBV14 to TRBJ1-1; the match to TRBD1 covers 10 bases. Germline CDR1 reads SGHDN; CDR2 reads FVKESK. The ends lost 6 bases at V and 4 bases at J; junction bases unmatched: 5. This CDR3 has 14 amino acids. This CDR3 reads CASSYGTGVTEAFF. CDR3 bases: TGTGCCAGCAGTTACGGGACAGGGGTCACTGAAGCTTTCTTT.

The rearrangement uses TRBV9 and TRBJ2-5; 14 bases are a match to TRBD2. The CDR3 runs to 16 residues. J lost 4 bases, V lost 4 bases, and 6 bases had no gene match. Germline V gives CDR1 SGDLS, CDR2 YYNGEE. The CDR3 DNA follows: TGTGCCAGCAGCTTGACTAGCGGGGGGGCCCCAGAGACCCAGTACTTC. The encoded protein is CASSLTSGGAPETQYF.

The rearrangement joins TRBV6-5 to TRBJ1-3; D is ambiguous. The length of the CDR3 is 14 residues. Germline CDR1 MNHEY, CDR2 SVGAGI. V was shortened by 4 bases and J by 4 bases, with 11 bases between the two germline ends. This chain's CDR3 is CASSFRGSGNTIYF. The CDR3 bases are TGTGCCAGCAGTTTCCGAGGATCAGGAAACACCATATATTTT.

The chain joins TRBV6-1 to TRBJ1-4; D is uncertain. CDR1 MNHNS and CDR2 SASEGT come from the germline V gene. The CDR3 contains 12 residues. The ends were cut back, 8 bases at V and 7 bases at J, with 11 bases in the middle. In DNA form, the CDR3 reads TGTGCCAGCCGAGGCCGGGTTGAAAAACTGTTTTTT. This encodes CASRGRVEKLFF.

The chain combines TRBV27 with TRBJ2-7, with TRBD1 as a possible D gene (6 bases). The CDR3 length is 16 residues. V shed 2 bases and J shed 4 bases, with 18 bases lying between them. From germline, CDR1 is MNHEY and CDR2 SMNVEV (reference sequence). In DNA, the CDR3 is TGTGCCAGCAGTTTAACCGTGCCGGGGCAGGGGTACGAGCAGTACTTC. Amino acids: CASSLTVPGQGYEQYF.

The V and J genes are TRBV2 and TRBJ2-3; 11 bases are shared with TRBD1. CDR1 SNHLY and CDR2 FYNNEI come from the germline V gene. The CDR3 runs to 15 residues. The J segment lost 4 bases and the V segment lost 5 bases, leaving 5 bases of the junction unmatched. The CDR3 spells CASSLGQGDSDTQYF. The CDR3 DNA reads TGTGCCAGCAGTTTGGGACAGGGGGACTCAGATACGCAGTATTTT.

The CDR3 DNA reads as TGTGCCAGCAGCCAAAGCGGGACTAGCGTTGCGGAGACCCAGTACTTC. Protein sequence: CASSQSGTSVAETQYF. The chain has TRBV3-1 (or the pseudogene TRBV3-2) and TRBJ2-5; 10 positions agree with TRBD2. The length of the CDR3 is 16 residues. V trimming: 2 bases; J trimming: 5 bases; junction bases outside the gene matches: 8. The germline V gene has CDR1 LGHDT and CDR2 YNNKEL (reference sequence).

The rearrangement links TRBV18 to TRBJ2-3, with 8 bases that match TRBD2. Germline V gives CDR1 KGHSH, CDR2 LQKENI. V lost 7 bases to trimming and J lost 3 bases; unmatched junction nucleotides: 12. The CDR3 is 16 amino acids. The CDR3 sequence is CASFTGGGRGTDTQYF. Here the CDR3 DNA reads TGTGCCAGCTTCACCGGCGGGGGGCGAGGAACAGATACGCAGTATTTT. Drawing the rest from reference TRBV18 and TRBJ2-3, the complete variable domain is NAGVMQNPRHLVRRRGQEARLRCSPMKGHSHVYWYRQLPEEGLKFMVYLQKENIIDESGMPKERFSAEFPKEGPSILRIQQVVRGDSAAYFCASFTGGGRGTDTQYFGPGTRLTVL.